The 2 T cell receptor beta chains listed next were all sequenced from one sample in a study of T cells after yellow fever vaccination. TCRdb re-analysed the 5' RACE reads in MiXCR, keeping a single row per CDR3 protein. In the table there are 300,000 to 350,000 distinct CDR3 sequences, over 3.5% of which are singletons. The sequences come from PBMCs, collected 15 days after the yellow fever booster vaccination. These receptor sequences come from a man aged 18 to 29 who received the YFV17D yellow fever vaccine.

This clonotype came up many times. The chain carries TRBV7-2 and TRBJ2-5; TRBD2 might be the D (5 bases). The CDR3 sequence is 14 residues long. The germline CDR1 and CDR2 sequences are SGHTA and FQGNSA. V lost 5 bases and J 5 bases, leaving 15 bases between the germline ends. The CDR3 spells CASSPRLAWETQYF. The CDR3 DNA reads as TGTGCCAGCAGCCCCCGGTTAGCGTGGGAGACCCAGTACTTC.

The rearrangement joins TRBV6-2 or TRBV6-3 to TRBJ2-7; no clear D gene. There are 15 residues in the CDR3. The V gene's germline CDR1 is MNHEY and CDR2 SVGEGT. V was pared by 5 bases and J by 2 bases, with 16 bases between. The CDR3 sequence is CASSPLSQITYEQYF. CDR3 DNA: TGTGCCAGCAGTCCTCTGTCGCAGATCACCTACGAGCAGTACTTC.